This T cell receptor beta chain comes out of a study of beta chain features in type 1 diabetes. Study-wide findings and caveats: Among patients with Type 1 diabetes, TCRB CDR3s were moderately but significantly shorter in every one of the four CD4+ subsets.

Investigators reverse transcribed all isolated RNA, so they sequenced expressed TCRB transcripts. TCRdb keeps only in-frame clones here, not all; method: immunoSEQ multiplex PCR. The table has 250,000 to 300,000 clones, about 24% seen once; the top ten hold 0.012%. As regards this clone: Its cognate antigen is unknown.

V shed 5 bases, J shed 7 bases, and the junction held 4 bases outside the gene matches. The CDR3 contains 13 residues. Germline lookup yields CDR1 SGHAT and CDR2 FQNNGV. The sequenced sample consisted of naive CD4+ T cells from blood. This TCR was recovered from a woman between 25 and 40 years old with type 1 diabetes. The chain uses TRBV11-2 and TRBJ2-1, with 8 bases lining up with TRBD1. CDR3 nucleotide sequence: TGTGCCAGCAGCACGAACAGGGGGAATGAGCAGTTCTTC. Translated: CASSTNRGNEQFF.